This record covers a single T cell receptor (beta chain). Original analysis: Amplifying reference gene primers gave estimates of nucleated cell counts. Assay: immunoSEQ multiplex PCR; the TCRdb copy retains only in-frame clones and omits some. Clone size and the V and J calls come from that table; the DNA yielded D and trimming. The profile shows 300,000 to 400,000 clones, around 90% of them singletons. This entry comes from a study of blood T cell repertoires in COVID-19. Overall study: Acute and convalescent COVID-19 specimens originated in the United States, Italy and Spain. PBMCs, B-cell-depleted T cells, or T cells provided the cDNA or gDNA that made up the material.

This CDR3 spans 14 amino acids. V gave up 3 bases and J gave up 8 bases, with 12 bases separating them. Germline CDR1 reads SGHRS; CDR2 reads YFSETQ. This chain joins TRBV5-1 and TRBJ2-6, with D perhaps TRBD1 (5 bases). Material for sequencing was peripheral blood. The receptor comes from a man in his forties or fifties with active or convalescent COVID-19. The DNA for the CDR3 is TGCGCCAGCAGCTCGGACACCGGATCCAACGTCCTGACTTTC. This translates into CASSSDTGSNVLTF.